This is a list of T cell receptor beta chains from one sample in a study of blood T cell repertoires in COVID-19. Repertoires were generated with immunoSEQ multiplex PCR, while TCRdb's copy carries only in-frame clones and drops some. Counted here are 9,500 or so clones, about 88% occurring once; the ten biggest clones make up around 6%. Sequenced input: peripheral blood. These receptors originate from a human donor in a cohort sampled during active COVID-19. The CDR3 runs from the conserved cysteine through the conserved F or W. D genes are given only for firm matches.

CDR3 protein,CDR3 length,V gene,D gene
CASSASMQGAVGNTEAFF,18,TRBV6-2/TRBV6-3,TRBD1
CASSPRQGGPHEQYF,15,TRBV6-5,.
CASSYGAAKGNTIYF,15,TRBV6-5,.
CASSLPGGQGNIQYF,15,TRBV7-8,TRBD2
CANSPDWEQYF,11,TRBV7-9,.
CASSPWSRGLRRIYGYTF,18,TRBV6-6,TRBD1
CASSPEAWGGRGLRTEAFF,19,TRBV4-1,TRBD1
CASSLGGGDYGYTF,14,TRBV5-8,.
CASGTSNADTQYF,13,TRBV6-5,TRBD2
CASSDGRGRRGDTEAFF,17,TRBV19,TRBD1
CSAGGQGGTEAFF,13,TRBV20-1,TRBD1
CASSFRRSGLNEQFF,15,TRBV7-6,.
CASSSPYGSGTPYEQYF,17,TRBV7-2,TRBD2
CASSPGTGGINEQYF,15,TRBV6-5,TRBD1
CAWSLSRSGAYNEQFF,16,TRBV30,TRBD2
CASSPQSGGLQFF,13,TRBV7-9,TRBD2
CASSEPGRNTEAFF,14,TRBV19,.
CASSPQGWTEAFF,13,TRBV3-1/TRBV3-2,.
CASSFHGLAGGWTDTQYF,18,TRBV5-4,TRBD2
CAIGAGTGRLGKLFF,15,TRBV10-3,TRBD1
CASSRVSGVLTYEQYF,16,TRBV3-1/TRBV3-2,TRBD2
CASSLDETNYGYTF,14,TRBV5-4,.
CASSPISSGGSEQYF,15,TRBV3-1/TRBV3-2,.
CASSVATSGGLVTQYF,16,TRBV9,TRBD2
CASSLMDRGGITEAFF,16,TRBV5-1,TRBD1
CASSYRDRGNSPLHF,15,TRBV5-4,TRBD1
CASSLVGQKETQYF,14,TRBV5-1,.
CASSQGINTEAFF,13,TRBV4-1,.
CASSKKDFIYEQYF,14,TRBV5-1,.
CASSVQGETQYF,12,TRBV9,.
CATSEPSGGQETQYF,15,TRBV24-1,TRBD2
CARSLPRTVGEQYF,14,TRBV5-3,.
CASSEYGQGGSPLHF,15,TRBV10-2,TRBD1
CASSDSSGGPGTDTQYF,17,TRBV6-4,TRBD2
CASSQDGSGGLIGEQYF,17,TRBV4-1,TRBD2
CASTQRDREETQYF,14,TRBV19,TRBD1
CASCGRNTEAFF,12,TRBV7-9,.
CASVNGGGTDTQYF,14,TRBV21-1,.
CAWRAWGASYEQYF,14,TRBV30,.
CASSLGATGSGGEKLFF,17,TRBV5-1,TRBD1